What follows describes a single TCR beta chain. The antigen remains unidentified. The junction does not match germline at one end; this may be a read error. Germline loops: CDR1 SGHAT, CDR2 FQNNGV. This CDR3 comprises 14 residues. Each CDR3 protein is one row after TCRdb ran MiXCR on the PCR reads. The sample has approximately 90,000 distinct CDR3 sequences, about 24% seen once; the top ten hold 0.85% to 0.95%. This entry belongs to a study of molecular identifiers for immune sequencing clone quantification. Study results and limitations: Even with 990,000 or so naive cells present, spiked Jurkat TCR RNA from one cell was reportedly detectable.

The sample comprised naive CD8+ T cells from blood, with Jurkat cell RNA spiked in. Noted subset: FACS-sorted CD8+CD4-CCR7+CD45RA+ naive T cells. The chain recombines TRBV11-2 with TRBJ2-2; a possible D gene is TRBD2 (5 bases). The sequence was collected from a human donor in good health. Some libraries in this study had Jurkat cell RNA spiked in. CDR3 coding DNA: TGTGCCAGCAGCTTAGCTGGGAACACCGGGGTGCTGTTTTTT. This translates into CASSLAGNTGVLFF.